Below are 6 T cell receptor beta chains sequenced from a single sample in a study of response to subunit inactivated influenza vaccine. TCRdb re-derived calls from the RT-PCR reads in MiXCR, one entry per CDR3 protein. The profile shows approximately 700,000 distinct CDR3 sequences, about 15% of them singletons. The sequencing used PBMCs from blood, collected 14 to 15 days before vaccination. These receptors came from a man over 45 who received an inactivated influenza vaccine.

The sample holds a few counts of this clonotype. The gene calls are TRBV11-2 and TRBJ2-3; no reliable D call. The V end was cut by 3 bases, the J end by 3 bases, with 13 bases between. Per the germline V gene, CDR1 is SGHAT and CDR2 is FQNNGV. CDR3 size: 15 residues. The DNA of the CDR3 is TGTGCCAGCAGCTTTGAGAATAGGGAAACAGATACGCAGTATTTT. Translated, it gives CASSFENRETDTQYF.

The table lists this clonotype with a few counts. This chain links TRBV3-1 with TRBJ1-2, with D uncertain. Trimming pared 5 bases from V and 5 bases from J, leaving 18 bases between. The CDR3 length is 15 residues. CDR1 and CDR2 (germline): LGHDT, YNNKEL (reference sequence). In nucleotides, the CDR3 is TGTGCCAGCAGCGAATCGGGAAGGCAAGGGTATGGCTACACCTTC. This encodes CASSESGRQGYGYTF. Supplemented by reference TRBV3-1 and TRBJ1-2, the full variable domain reads DTAVSQTPKYLVTQMGNDKSIKCEQNLGHDTMYWYKQDSKKFLKIMFSYNNKELIINETVPNRFSPKSPDKAHLNLHINSLELGDSAVYFCASSESGRQGYGYTFGSGTRLTVV.

In this sample, this clonotype turned up a few times. The rearrangement uses TRBV20-1 and TRBJ1-5, with D perhaps TRBD1 (6 bases). The CDR3 loop spans 12 amino acids. Germline V gene sequence: CDR1 DFQATT, CDR2 SNEGSKA (reference sequence). The ends were cut back, 5 bases at V and 11 bases at J, with 16 bases in the middle. The CDR3 protein is CSALQGGGAQHF. In DNA, the CDR3 is TGCAGTGCTCTACAGGGCGGCGGGGCCCAGCATTTT.

With regard to this clonotype: This may arise from a read error, as a much more abundant clone is one base away. V and J are TRBV7-2 and TRBJ2-1; 8 nucleotides line up with TRBD1. The J call may be faulty, since TRBJ2-7 better matches the DNA end. CDR3 length: 15 residues. Germline values: CDR1 SGHTA, CDR2 FQGNSA. The CDR3 sequence: CASSPDRGDYNEQYF. CDR3 coding DNA: TGTGCCAGCAGCCCTGACAGGGGAGACTACAATGAGCAGTACTTC.

This clonotype was counted a few times. The V call is TRBV12-3 or TRBV12-4, the J call TRBJ2-3; D ambiguous. This CDR3 has 15 residues. Trimming left V 5 bases short and J 3 bases short, with 15 bases between. In nucleotides, the CDR3 is TGTGCCAGCAGTCAAACGTCCCCTCCGACAGATACGCAGTATTTT. It translates to CASSQTSPPTDTQYF.

This clonotype has a handful of counts. The rearrangement joins TRBV29-1 to TRBJ1-4, with D unresolved. V was clipped by 4 bases and J by 3 bases, with 15 bases between them. This CDR3 has 15 amino acids. Germline CDR1 is SQVTM and CDR2 is ANQGSEA. CDR3 amino acids: CSVALSGTANEKLFF. In DNA, the CDR3 is TGCAGCGTTGCCTTGAGTGGCACGGCTAATGAAAAACTGTTTTTT.